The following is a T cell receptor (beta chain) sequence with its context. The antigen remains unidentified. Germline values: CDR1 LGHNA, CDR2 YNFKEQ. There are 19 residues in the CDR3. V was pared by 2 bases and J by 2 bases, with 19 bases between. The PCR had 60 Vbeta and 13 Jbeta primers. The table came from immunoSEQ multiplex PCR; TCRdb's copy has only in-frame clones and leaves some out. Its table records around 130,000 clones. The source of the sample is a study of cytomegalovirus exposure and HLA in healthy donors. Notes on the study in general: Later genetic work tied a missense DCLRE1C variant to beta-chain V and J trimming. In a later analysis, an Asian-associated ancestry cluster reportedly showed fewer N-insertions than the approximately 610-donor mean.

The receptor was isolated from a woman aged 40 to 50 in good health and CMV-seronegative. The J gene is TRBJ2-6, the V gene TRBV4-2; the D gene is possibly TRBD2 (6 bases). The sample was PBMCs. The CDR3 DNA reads TGTGCCAGCAGCCAACGCATTGTGCCTTCGGGAGCTGGGGCCAACGTCCTGACTTTC. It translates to CASSQRIVPSGAGANVLTF.